These 14 T cell receptor beta chains were sequenced from one sample in a study of shared clonotypes between healthy human individuals. Generated by immunoSEQ multiplex PCR, the TCRdb table keeps only in-frame clones and is missing some. The sample yields some 2 million clones, less than 95% seen once. Naive CD8 populations comprised CD45RO-negative cells positively selected for CCR7, excluding terminally differentiated effector memory CD45RA+ cells. Sequencing was carried out using naive CD8+ T cells sorted from blood. All receptors come from a man between 18 and 29 years old in good health.

The V gene is TRBV9, the J gene TRBJ1-2; 7 bases agree with TRBD1. CDR3 length: 17 residues. Trimming cost V 0 bases and J 8 bases; bases outside gene matches: 16. The germline V gene has CDR1 SGDLS and CDR2 YYNGEE. This CDR3 reads CASSVVQGEIGVKGYTF. The CDR3 DNA sequence: TGTGCCAGCAGCGTAGTTCAGGGGGAGATTGGGGTTAAAGGCTACACCTTC.

The chain uses TRBV7-8 and TRBJ2-7; D unclear. CDR1 is SGHVS, CDR2 FQNEAQ, per germline. The CDR3 is 13 amino acids. V lost 3 bases to trimming and J lost 3 bases, with 9 bases between them. This CDR3 reads CASSFGKHYEQYF. In DNA form, the CDR3 reads TGTGCCAGCAGCTTCGGTAAGCACTACGAGCAGTACTTC.

The CDR3 DNA follows: TGCGCCAGCAGCCAAGGATGGACAGGATGGGGGAATGAGCAGTTCTTC. Protein: CASSQGWTGWGNEQFF. The chain couples TRBV4-1 to TRBJ2-1; 7 bases fit TRBD1. This CDR3 comprises 16 residues. The V and J ends lost 1 base and 7 bases, in that order; junction bases with no gene match: 10. In germline, CDR1 is MGHRA, CDR2 YSYEKL.

The chain uses TRBV5-6 and TRBJ1-2; 8 bases are a match to TRBD1. Germline V lookup: CDR1 SGHDT, CDR2 YYEEEE. The CDR3 sequence is 15 residues long. V was pared by 0 bases and J by 4 bases, with 5 bases of the junction left unmatched. The CDR3 region is CASSLEGQAVYGYTF. The CDR3 nucleotides read TGTGCCAGCAGCTTGGAGGGACAGGCTGTCTATGGCTACACCTTC. The full variable domain, its missing parts supplied by reference TRBV5-6 and TRBJ1-2, is DAGVTQSPTHLIKTRGQQVTLRCSPKSGHDTVSWYQQALGQGPQFIFQYYEEEERQRGNFPDRFSGHQFPNYSSELNVNALLLGDSALYLCASSLEGQAVYGYTFGSGTRLTVV.

The V call is TRBV6-5, the J call TRBJ1-6, with D perhaps TRBD1 (5 bases). The CDR3 is 15 amino acids. Between the trimmed V and J ends, which lost 4 bases and 7 bases, there was a span of 14 bases. In germline, CDR1 is MNHEY, CDR2 SVGAGI. DNA for the CDR3: TGTGCCAGCAGTTTCGAACAGGCGGGGAATTCACCCCTCCACTTT. It yields the protein CASSFEQAGNSPLHF.

This rearrangement joins TRBV10-3 to TRBJ2-7; D may be TRBD2 (5 bases). Trimming pared 2 bases from V and 4 bases from J, leaving 15 bases between. CDR3 length: 15 residues. Germline V gives CDR1 ENHRY, CDR2 SYGVKD. The CDR3 loop is CAISEEGSSLYEQYF. CDR3 DNA sequence: TGTGCCATCAGTGAGGAGGGATCCTCCTTGTACGAGCAGTACTTC.

The chain links TRBV6-1 to TRBJ2-3; D unresolved. From germline, CDR1 is MNHNS and CDR2 SASEGT. There are 15 residues in the CDR3. Trimming took 1 base from V and 0 from J, leaving 8 bases between them. CDR3 residues: CASSEVGRSTDTQYF. The CDR3 bases are TGTGCCAGCAGTGAAGTCGGCAGAAGCACAGATACGCAGTATTTT.

V usage is TRBV29-1 and J usage is TRBJ2-5; TRBD1 agrees at 7 bases. Germline assignment: CDR1 SQVTM and CDR2 ANQGSEA. Trimming removed 3 bases from V and 3 bases from J; junction bases left unmatched: 13. The CDR3 has 16 residues. The CDR3 loop is CSVDQTGVAAKETQYF. CDR3 nucleotides: TGCAGCGTTGACCAAACAGGGGTGGCCGCTAAAGAGACCCAGTACTTC. The complete variable domain, with remaining parts taken from reference TRBV29-1 and TRBJ2-5, reads SAVISQKPSRDICQRGTSLTIQCQVDSQVTMMFWYRQQPGQSLTLIATANQGSEATYESGFVIDKFPISRPNLTFSTLTVSNMSPEDSSIYLCSVDQTGVAAKETQYFGPGTRLLVL.

The chain carries TRBV30 and TRBJ2-7; TRBD2 aligns across 10 bases. Germline V CDR1 and CDR2: GTSNPN, SVGIG (reference sequence). The CDR3 runs to 13 residues. V dropped 3 bases and J dropped 5; count of bases not matched to a gene: 4. CDR3 protein: CAWSRLAGDEQYF. In DNA form, the CDR3 reads TGTGCCTGGAGCCGACTAGCGGGCGACGAGCAGTACTTC.

A note on this clone: This same CDR3 is encoded by further DNA sequences in the sample. CDR3 amino acids: CASSLDGNQPQHF. The CDR3, as DNA: TGTGCCAGCAGTTTGGACGGCAATCAGCCCCAGCATTTT. The gene calls are TRBV28 and TRBJ1-5; D not certain. Germline-derived CDR1 and CDR2 are MDHEN and SYDVKM. V was trimmed by 3 bases and J by 2 bases, leaving 5 bases between them. This CDR3 comprises 13 residues.

This sequence joins TRBV5-8 and TRBJ1-2; D call uncertain. Germline lookup yields CDR1 SGHTS and CDR2 YDEGEE. The V end lost 4 bases, the J end lost 1 base, and 11 bases lay between the germline ends. The CDR3 is 14 amino acids. The CDR3 sequence: CASSPEGLNYGYTF. DNA for the CDR3: TGTGCCAGCAGCCCGGAGGGCCTTAACTATGGCTACACCTTC.

The chain recombines TRBV6-1 with TRBJ2-7, with D possibly TRBD1 on 6 matching bases. From germline, CDR1 is MNHNS and CDR2 SASEGT. Trimming took off 4 bases at V and 6 bases at J, with 28 bases between the two ends. The CDR3 extends over 18 amino acids. DNA of the CDR3: TGTGCCAGCAGTGCACCCCGGGGACATGTAAGAGGAAGGGCCGAGCAGTACTTC. Translation: CASSAPRGHVRGRAEQYF.

The V gene is TRBV11-2, the J gene TRBJ1-4; maybe TRBD1 (5 bases). Germline CDR1 reads SGHAT; CDR2 reads FQNNGV. The CDR3 is 12 amino acids. The ends were cut back, 5 bases at V and 13 bases at J, with 14 bases in the middle. The CDR3 DNA reads TGTGCCAGCAGCGAATCCCGGGACCCACTGTTTTTT. Translated, it gives CASSESRDPLFF. The full variable domain, in which reference TRBV11-2 and TRBJ1-4 provide the parts outside the CDR3, is EAGVAQSPRYKIIEKRQSVAFWCNPISGHATLYWYQQILGQGPKLLIQFQNNGVVDDSQLPKDRFSAERLKGVDSTLKIQPAKLEDSAVYLCASSESRDPLFFGSGTQLSVL.

This sequence joins TRBV21-1 and TRBJ1-6. TRBV21-1 is recorded as a pseudogene. The CDR3 totals 17 residues. CDR3 in amino acids: CASSYGKAVLVSSPLHF. The DNA for the CDR3 is TGTGCCAGCAGCTATGGAAAGGCAGTGCTTGTTTCTTCACCCCTCCACTTT.